Listed below are T cell receptor beta chains from one sample, sequenced in a study of shared clonotypes between healthy human individuals. The repertoire was sequenced with immunoSEQ multiplex PCR; TCRdb's copy has only in-frame clones and lacks some. Among 2 million to 2.5 million clones, approximately 94% were seen once, and the ten largest hold around 0.13%. The sample consisted of naive CD4+ T cells sorted from blood. The source of these receptors is a man between 18 and 29 years old in good health. Both conserved end residues are part of each CDR3. The D gene is left open where the match is weak. Rows may omit the clone size; those that give it use once, few, many or a size class.

CDR3aa: CASSLGQGRTNQPQHF
CDR3nt: TGTGCCAGCAGCTTGGGGCAGGGAAGAACCAATCAGCCCCAGCATTTT
v_gene: TRBV5-5
d_gene: NA
j_gene: TRBJ1-5
abundance: NA

CDR3aa: CASSFSGTSTDTQYF
CDR3nt: TGCGCCAGCAGCTTTAGCGGTACTAGCACAGATACGCAGTATTTT
v_gene: TRBV5-1
d_gene: NA
j_gene: TRBJ2-3
abundance: NA

CDR3aa: CASNQGVIGYGYTF
CDR3nt: TGTGCCAGCAACCAAGGGGTCATTGGCTATGGCTACACCTTC
v_gene: TRBV6-1
d_gene: NA
j_gene: TRBJ1-2
abundance: NA

CDR3aa: CASREDGRKNYGYTF
CDR3nt: TGTGCCAGCAGAGAGGACGGACGCAAGAACTATGGCTACACCTTC
v_gene: TRBV6-5
d_gene: NA
j_gene: TRBJ1-2
abundance: NA

CDR3aa: CASSLETPYNEQFF
CDR3nt: TGTGCCAGCAGCCTCGAGACACCCTACAATGAGCAGTTCTTC
v_gene: TRBV7-2
d_gene: NA
j_gene: TRBJ2-1
abundance: NA

CDR3aa: CASSEYGVSVGRETQYF
CDR3nt: TGTGCCAGCAGTGAATATGGCGTCAGCGTGGGGAGAGAGACCCAGTACTTC
v_gene: TRBV25-1
d_gene: NA
j_gene: TRBJ2-5
abundance: NA

CDR3aa: CASSLDRGHPQPQHF
CDR3nt: TGTGCCAGCAGCTTAGATAGGGGACACCCGCAGCCCCAGCATTTT
v_gene: TRBV11-3
d_gene: NA
j_gene: TRBJ1-5
abundance: NA

CDR3aa: CASSPRTGDEQFF
CDR3nt: TGTGCCAGCTCACCACGCACCGGGGATGAGCAGTTCTTC
v_gene: TRBV18
d_gene: NA
j_gene: TRBJ2-1
abundance: NA

CDR3aa: CASSSWGLATDTQYF
CDR3nt: TGTGCCAGCAGCTCCTGGGGACTGGCCACAGATACGCAGTATTTT
v_gene: TRBV11-2
d_gene: NA
j_gene: TRBJ2-3
abundance: NA

CDR3aa: CASSQSGTSSYEQYF
CDR3nt: TGTGCCAGCAGCCAATCCGGGACGTCCTCCTACGAGCAGTACTTC
v_gene: TRBV9
d_gene: NA
j_gene: TRBJ2-7
abundance: once

CDR3aa: CSVVTGTDTQYF
CDR3nt: TGCAGCGTTGTAACAGGCACAGATACGCAGTATTTT
v_gene: TRBV29-1
d_gene: NA
j_gene: TRBJ2-3
abundance: NA

CDR3aa: CASSQGGGQGYYGYTF
CDR3nt: TGCGCCAGCAGCCAAGGGGGGGGACAGGGATACTATGGCTACACCTTC
v_gene: TRBV4-1
d_gene: TRBD1
j_gene: TRBJ1-2
abundance: NA

CDR3aa: CASYYQTHWDRKAANSPLHF
CDR3nt: TGTGCCAGCTACTATCAAACACACTGGGACCGCAAGGCGGCAAATTCACCCCTCCACTTT
v_gene: TRBV27
d_gene: NA
j_gene: TRBJ1-6
abundance: NA

CDR3aa: CASSEGAMGTQYF
CDR3nt: TGTGCCAGCAGTGAGGGGGCAATGGGGACCCAGTACTTC
v_gene: TRBV6-4
d_gene: NA
j_gene: TRBJ2-5
abundance: once

CDR3aa: CASSGYRGPGTDTQYF
CDR3nt: TGTGCCAGCAGCGGCTACAGGGGGCCGGGGACAGATACGCAGTATTTT
v_gene: TRBV7-2
d_gene: TRBD1
j_gene: TRBJ2-3
abundance: NA

CDR3aa: CASSFGANYGYTF
CDR3nt: TGTGCCAGCAGTTTCGGGGCTAACTATGGCTACACCTTC
v_gene: TRBV28
d_gene: NA
j_gene: TRBJ1-2
abundance: NA

CDR3aa: CASSPATGVNSPLHF
CDR3nt: TGTGCCAGCTCACCCGCGACAGGGGTAAATTCACCCCTCCACTTT
v_gene: TRBV18
d_gene: TRBD1
j_gene: TRBJ1-6
abundance: NA

CDR3aa: CASSLLSQPQHF
CDR3nt: TGTGCCAGCAGTTTGCTCTCTCAGCCCCAGCATTTT
v_gene: TRBV28
d_gene: NA
j_gene: TRBJ1-5
abundance: few

CDR3aa: CASSRTGDGEQFF
CDR3nt: TGTGCCAGCAGCCGAACGGGGGATGGTGAGCAGTTCTTC
v_gene: TRBV5-4
d_gene: NA
j_gene: TRBJ2-1
abundance: NA

CDR3aa: CASSPRDRGFGGELFF
CDR3nt: TGTGCCAGCAGCCCCCGGGACAGGGGATTTGGCGGGGAGCTGTTTTTT
v_gene: TRBV9
d_gene: TRBD1
j_gene: TRBJ2-2
abundance: NA

CDR3aa: CASSFGGLGTEAFF
CDR3nt: TGTGCCAGCAGTTTCGGGGGGTTGGGCACTGAAGCTTTCTTT
v_gene: TRBV27
d_gene: NA
j_gene: TRBJ1-1
abundance: NA